This T cell receptor (beta chain) emerged from a study of beta chain features in type 1 diabetes. V lost 4 bases and J lost 4; bases outside the gene matches: 6. This CDR3 has 14 amino acids. Germline V lookup: CDR1 MNHEY, CDR2 SMNVEV (reference sequence). Concerning this clone itself: Its specificity is unknown.

The study reverse transcribed the entire isolated RNA, so it sequenced expressed TCRB transcripts. Read totals for stem cell-like memory T cell samples averaged about 1 million. Sequenced by immunoSEQ multiplex PCR; TCRdb stores in-frame clones only, minus some. The data show some 100,000 clones, under 40% seen once. Study outcomes and limitations: The similarity of naive, central memory and Treg TCRB repertoires appeared greater among patients than among healthy donors.

One heparinised blood draw averaging roughly 120 mL was given by each donor. Populations obtained by sorting all exceeded 98% purity. The source of this sequence is a woman younger than 30 in good health. V is TRBV27 and J is TRBJ2-7; 8 nucleotides match TRBD1. Sequencing was performed on stem cell memory CD4+ T cells from blood. The CDR3 DNA reads TGTGCCAGCAGTTACGGGACAGGAATGTACGAGCAGTACTTC. Amino acid sequence: CASSYGTGMYEQYF.